The clone carrying this TCR beta chain was observed once. Antigen specificity is unknown. Other DNA sequences in this sample translate to the same CDR3. The CDR3 loop spans 12 amino acids. Germline V CDR1 and CDR2: SQVTM, ANQGSEA. Trimming cost V 5 bases and J 2 bases, with 7 bases left between them. The data are from a study of shared clonotypes between healthy human individuals. Findings and limits, study-wide: Expectations were that clonotype sharing among donors would be affected by sequencing depth.

Using immunoSEQ multiplex PCR, the repertoire was profiled, and TCRdb retains in-frame clones only, with some absent. The sample includes a few million clones, 85% to 95% seen only once; the top ten take less than 2%. Naive CD8 cells comprised CD45RO-negative, CCR7-positively selected cells, excluding terminally differentiated effector memory CD45RA+ cells. This rearrangement joins TRBV29-1 to TRBJ2-1; a weak D match, TRBD1 (5 bases). The receptor comes from a man in his late teens or twenties in good health. Some clones in this sample may be carry-over from other donors' samples. Material for sequencing was naive CD8+ T cells from PBMCs. CDR3 coding DNA: TGCAGCGTTTTGGGGCCCTACAATGAGCAGTTCTTC. Amino acids: CSVLGPYNEQFF.